The T cell receptor (beta chain) under discussion was sequenced for a study of blood T cell repertoires in COVID-19. Study at large: The cDNA or gDNA used as material had been derived from T cells, B-cell-depleted T cells, or PBMCs.

As processed by the authors: It was from reference gene primer amplification that nucleated cell counts were estimated. Clones were read by immunoSEQ multiplex PCR, and TCRdb kept only the in-frame ones, dropping some. From that table come the V and J calls and clone size; the DNA was used to work out D and trimming. The table records 60,000 to 80,000 clones, around 87% of them present only once. The CDR3 extends over 13 amino acids. Germline V CDR1 and CDR2: SGDLS, YYNGEE. V shed 4 bases and J shed 5 bases, with 10 bases lying between them. The receptor comes from a human donor in a cohort sampled during active COVID-19. The chain recombines TRBV9 with TRBJ1-3; D unresolved. The sequenced sample was peripheral blood. For the CDR3, the DNA is TGTGCCAGCAGCCCTACTAGCCGAAACACCATATATTTT. Protein: CASSPTSRNTIYF.